The 14 T cell receptor beta chains listed next were all sequenced from one sample in a study of CXCR3-negative and CXCR3-positive naive CD8 T cells. The TRB cDNA libraries were prepared by 5' RACE with UMI labels. No DNA is given; TCRdb re-called the 5' RACE reads and lists each CDR3 protein once. Found here are fewer than 10,000 distinct CDR3 sequences; the top ten clones hold approximately 2.4%. Sequenced sample: naive CXCR3- CD8+ T cells from blood. Described subset: CD45RO-CCR7+CD27+CD95- naive CD8+ T cells lacking CXCR3 (TNR3-). The origin of the receptors is a human donor in good health. Some clones in this sample may be carry-over from other donors' samples.

This clonotype shows up as medium-sized by frequency. This rearrangement joins TRBV15 to TRBJ2-4. This CDR3 has 13 residues. Germline CDR1 reads LNHNV; CDR2 reads YYDKDF (reference sequence). CDR3 loop: CATSRDGPNIQYF.

This chain links TRBV29-1 with TRBJ2-7; TCRdb outputs TRBD2, but without DNA this stays unchecked. The CDR3 sequence is 18 residues long. Per germline, CDR1 SQVTM and CDR2 ANQGSEA. This CDR3 is CSVRGANAEREAPYEQYF.

This clonotype counts as medium-sized by frequency. The rearrangement links TRBV14 to TRBJ2-1; with no DNA, the TCRdb D assignment of TRBD1 cannot be verified. CDR1 SGHDN and CDR2 FVKESK come from the germline V gene. This CDR3 has 12 amino acids. CDR3 in amino acids: CASSLPGHEQFF.

The rearrangement joins TRBV5-1 to TRBJ2-5; TCRdb reports TRBD1, a call that lacks DNA to check it against. Germline V lookup: CDR1 SGHRS, CDR2 YFSETQ. The CDR3 is 15 amino acids. The chain's CDR3 is CASSDEGEYQETQYF.

The chain joins TRBV29-1 to TRBJ2-1; without DNA, the TCRdb call of TRBD1 cannot be checked. This CDR3 has 15 amino acids. Germline V gene lookup returns CDR1 SQVTM and CDR2 ANQGSEA. The CDR3 loop is CSVDPGGVINNEQFF.

By frequency, this clonotype registers medium-sized. This rearrangement joins TRBV7-9 to TRBJ2-1; the D gene TCRdb calls, TRBD1, cannot be checked with no DNA. Germline V lookup: CDR1 SEHNR, CDR2 FQNEAQ (reference sequence). This CDR3 has 16 residues. The CDR3 protein is CASSLGWGRAYNEQFF.

The V gene is TRBV29-1, the J gene TRBJ2-7; the D call of TRBD2 rests on TCRdb alone, since no DNA is present to check it. The CDR3 spans 13 residues. Germline V gene data show CDR1 as SQVTM and CDR2 as ANQGSEA. The CDR3 reads CSVVRQGNGEQYF.

The CDR3 protein is CASTIDEANYGYTF. The J gene is TRBJ1-2, the V gene TRBV19. Germline V gene lookup returns CDR1 LNHDA and CDR2 SQIVND (reference sequence). The CDR3 has 14 residues.

The rearrangement joins TRBV4-1 to TRBJ1-2; TCRdb's D gene call, TRBD1, goes unchecked for lack of DNA. The V gene's germline CDR1 is MGHRA and CDR2 YSYEKL. This CDR3 is built from 12 residues. CDR3 sequence reads: CASSPAGYGYTF.

V usage is TRBV14 and J usage is TRBJ2-1; TCRdb calls TRBD1, which cannot be checked without DNA. This CDR3 is 14 amino acids long. The V gene's germline CDR1 is SGHDN and CDR2 FVKESK. The CDR3 protein is CASSHDHRGNEQFF.

This rearrangement joins TRBV14 to TRBJ2-5; the TCRdb call, TRBD2, lacks DNA for checking. Germline CDR1 reads SGHDN; CDR2 reads FVKESK. The CDR3 covers 16 residues. The CDR3 sequence is CASSPSTSGSWETQYF.

This chain links TRBV12-3 or TRBV12-4 with TRBJ2-1. The CDR3 extends over 14 amino acids. CDR3: CASSLISLNNEQFF.

This rearrangement joins TRBV6-5 to TRBJ1-3; TCRdb designates TRBD1, a call that cannot be tested without DNA. This CDR3 contains 15 residues. Germline lookup yields CDR1 MNHEY and CDR2 SVGAGI. The CDR3 region is CASSPDGFSGNTIYF.

According to its frequency, this clonotype is medium-sized. This chain joins TRBV2 and TRBJ2-3; TCRdb calls TRBD1, which cannot be checked without DNA. Germline values: CDR1 SNHLY, CDR2 FYNNEI. This CDR3 is 15 amino acids long. The CDR3 is CASSVGGQRGDTQYF.